These 8 T cell receptor beta chains were all obtained from the same sample, sequenced in a study of OX40 agonist ivuxolimab in advanced cancers. Libraries were prepared by immunoSEQ multiplex PCR; TCRdb keeps only in-frame clonotypes and omits some of them. The sample contains some 90,000 clones, over 75% of which appear only once. The starting material was CD4+ or CD8+ T cells sorted from blood, obtained in a trial of the OX40 agonist ivuxolimab. These receptors all stem from an adult with an advanced solid tumor such as melanoma, head and neck, liver or kidney cancer.

This clone appeared once. This chain links TRBV11-2 with TRBJ1-4; no reliable D call. The CDR3 has 15 residues. Trimming pared 0 bases from V and 3 bases from J, leaving 8 bases between. Germline lookup yields CDR1 SGHAT and CDR2 FQNNGV. CDR3 DNA: TGTGCCAGCAGCTTAGATCGAGGCTCTAATGAAAAACTGTTTTTT. This codes for CASSLDRGSNEKLFF.

The chain links TRBV10-3 to TRBJ1-2; D is undetermined. There are 13 residues in the CDR3. V lost 10 bases and J 3 bases, leaving 15 bases between the germline ends. The germline V gene encodes CDR1 ENHRY and CDR2 SYGVKD. This CDR3 is CASSTPGYYGYTF. CDR3 nucleotide sequence: TGTGCCAGCAGCACCCCGGGCTACTATGGCTACACCTTC.

V usage is TRBV10-1 and J usage is TRBJ2-1, with D possibly being TRBD1 (6 bases). The germline V gene encodes CDR1 WNHNN and CDR2 SYGVQD (reference sequence). Deletions cut 7 bases from V and 0 bases from J, with 10 bases between. This CDR3 comprises 14 residues. The CDR3, as DNA: TGCGCCAGCACAGAAGGGGGCTCCTACAATGAGCAGTTCTTC. Its translation is CASTEGGSYNEQFF.

This clone came up a few times. J is TRBJ2-6 and V is TRBV10-3; no reliable D call. CDR3 length: 18 amino acids. V lost 0 bases, J lost 4 bases, and 16 bases lay in between. The germline gives CDR1 ENHRY, CDR2 SYGVKD. The CDR3 DNA is TGTGCCATCAGTGAGTCAAGGGCAGCCTTAGGGGGGGCCAACGTCCTGACTTTC. This translates into CAISESRAALGGANVLTF.

The CDR3 loop is CASSEFQRGGLETQYF. DNA of the CDR3: TGTGCCAGCAGTGAATTTCAGCGGGGGGGCCTGGAGACCCAGTACTTC. The chain employs TRBV25-1 and TRBJ2-5; 10 positions match TRBD2. The germline CDR1 and CDR2 sequences are MGHDK and SYGVNS. The V gene end was trimmed by 1 base and the J gene end by 5 bases; junction bases not matched to a gene: 7. This CDR3 is built from 16 residues.

CDR3 region: CASSITGTGINEQYF. For the CDR3, the DNA is TGTGCCAGCAGCATTACCGGGACAGGGATAAACGAGCAGTACTTC. The gene calls are TRBV11-3 and TRBJ2-7; 9 bases line up with TRBD1. The J segment lost 5 bases and the V segment lost 5 bases, leaving 10 bases of the junction unmatched. Per the germline V gene, CDR1 is SGHNT and CDR2 is YENEEA. The CDR3 is 15 amino acids.

The chain combines TRBV6-1 with TRBJ2-3; D remains ambiguous. Germline V CDR1 and CDR2: MNHNS, SASEGT. Trimming removed 3 bases at V and 2 bases at J, with 3 bases between. This CDR3 is 12 amino acids long. DNA of the CDR3: TGTGCCAGCAGTGATCCCACAGATACGCAGTATTTT. Its translation: CASSDPTDTQYF.

This chain links TRBV20-1 with TRBJ2-2; D is undetermined. Germline CDR1 DFQATT, CDR2 SNEGSKA (reference sequence). Deletions cut 6 bases from V and 5 bases from J, with 7 bases between. The CDR3 has 11 residues. Here the CDR3 reads CSALTTGELFF. CDR3 DNA sequence: TGCAGTGCCCTAACTACCGGGGAGCTGTTTTTT.